This T cell receptor (beta chain) was documented in a study of T cell repertoires in cytomegalovirus infection. Across the study: Well-studied HLA-B-restricted CMV epitopes were used in the study alongside recently identified HLA-C-restricted ones. Through public TCR beta signatures, both CMV infection and matching HLA type were indicated.

TCRdb reanalysed the reads using MiXCR and keeps one entry per CDR3 protein. This table holds around 710,000 distinct CDR3 sequences, about 27% found once. Germline values: CDR1 SGDLS, CDR2 YYNGEE. V was trimmed by 5 bases and J by 8 bases, leaving 11 bases between them. The CDR3 has 12 amino acids. The study, taken as a whole, reports: CMV-specific TCR beta clonotypes restricted by HLA-C were the ones dominating the ex vivo response. Cumulated frequencies of public TCR beta families served to identify carriers of CMV plus the relevant HLA.

This clonotype was observed a few times. The antigen is not known. The sequences come from cultured CD8+ T cells from PBMCs, collected from culture after CMV antigen stimulation. V is TRBV9 and J is TRBJ2-1; D not resolved. The receptor was isolated from a human donor in good health (CMV status not recorded). Some clones in this sample may be carry-over from other donors' samples. CDR3 sequence reads: CASSSNTHEQFF. DNA of the CDR3: TGTGCCAGCAGTTCCAACACCCATGAGCAGTTCTTC.